A selection of T cell receptor beta chains follows, all from one sample in a study of CD8 T cells in ankylosing spondylitis. In TCRdb, the 5' RACE reads were re-called with MiXCR into one record per CDR3 protein. The sample consists of 450,000 or so distinct CDR3 sequences, 26% of them appearing once. The sequenced sample was blood, either unsorted or a sorted T cell fraction (not recorded which). These receptors all come from a male donor with ankylosing spondylitis. Both conserved end residues are part of each CDR3. Only some rows state a clone size, as once, few, many or a class for expanded clones.

j_gene | v_gene | abundance | CDR3aa
TRBJ2-6 | TRBV18 | NA | CASSPRGARGANVLTF
TRBJ2-1 | TRBV24-1 | NA | CATSDLVTSGRANEQFF
TRBJ1-5 | TRBV19 | NA | CASSTGQGEQPQHF
TRBJ2-7 | TRBV7-2 | few | CASSLGGWFEQYF
TRBJ1-1 | TRBV24-1 | many | CATSDRQGIAFF
TRBJ1-6 | TRBV5-1 | few | CASRGGNNSPLHF
TRBJ1-1 | TRBV12-3/TRBV12-4 | many | CASSPQSNTEAFF
TRBJ1-5 | TRBV20-1 | NA | CSAQSGQGSIAQHF
TRBJ2-1 | TRBV5-1 | few | CASSFEGHEQFF
TRBJ2-2 | TRBV5-6 | few | CASSLLSKDTGELFF
TRBJ2-3 | TRBV10-3 | few | CALGPSGTDTQYF
TRBJ2-3 | TRBV20-1 | many | CSARGLGTDTQYF
TRBJ2-1 | TRBV5-1 | NA | CASSLSGTLIHSYNEQFF
TRBJ2-5 | TRBV5-1 | few | CASSLEVSSGETQYF
TRBJ2-5 | TRBV20-1 | few | CSVEAQGRETQYF
TRBJ2-5 | TRBV29-1 | NA | CTLFSPDPPIGQETQYF
TRBJ2-7 | TRBV20-1 | few | CSARRGSHEQYF
TRBJ2-7 | TRBV3-1 | NA | CASSQFWAGDAYEQYF
TRBJ2-2 | TRBV6-5 | NA | CASSSPGLAINTGELFF
TRBJ1-1 | TRBV20-1 | NA | CSAPRQGETPAFF
TRBJ2-5 | TRBV5-1 | NA | CASSEDGFKTQYF
TRBJ2-1 | TRBV3-1 | once | CASSERTSRNNEQFF
TRBJ2-2 | TRBV18 | NA | CASSPTTGWNGELFF
TRBJ2-1 | TRBV5-1 | few | CASMERSYNEQFF
TRBJ2-3 | TRBV29-1 | NA | CSVQPRGRGGGKTDTQYF
TRBJ1-1 | TRBV6-5 | few | CASSYSGGWNTEAFF
TRBJ1-5 | TRBV20-1 | few | CSAPTGENSNQPQHF
TRBJ1-1 | TRBV7-9 | NA | CASSLYRDTEAFF
TRBJ2-1 | TRBV20-1 | NA | CSARPSGRVYNEQFF
TRBJ2-3 | TRBV6-1 | few | CASSEHGSGGRDTQYF
TRBJ1-1 | TRBV5-1 | NA | CASSPRNVDTEAFF
TRBJ2-1 | TRBV11-2 | NA | CASSKISSGSWYEQFF
TRBJ2-1 | TRBV29-1 | NA | CSAKSSGTAIEQFF
TRBJ2-7 | TRBV27 | few | CASRNYYEQYF
TRBJ2-2 | TRBV9 | NA | CASSVDSTGELFF
TRBJ2-5 | TRBV12-3/TRBV12-4 | few | CASSPRTRYQETQYF
TRBJ2-3 | TRBV11-2 | NA | CASSLSQATDTQYF
TRBJ2-1 | TRBV20-1 | few | CSALGLAGDGDEQFF
TRBJ2-7 | TRBV19 | NA | CASKRSEQYF
TRBJ1-1 | TRBV6-5 | NA | CASSYRRAGGDTEAFF
TRBJ1-5 | TRBV3-1 | few | CASSQEPGAIAQHF
TRBJ1-1 | TRBV12-3/TRBV12-4 | NA | CASSSTGGSTEAFF
TRBJ2-7 | TRBV2 | NA | CASSESGPAYEQYF
TRBJ1-2 | TRBV20-1 | NA | CSARGQEYGYTF
TRBJ2-1 | TRBV20-1 | NA | CSAPPGGPSNEQFF
TRBJ1-2 | TRBV6-4 | NA | CASSERINYGYTF
TRBJ2-3 | TRBV4-1 | NA | CASSRTGTSGRGADTQYF